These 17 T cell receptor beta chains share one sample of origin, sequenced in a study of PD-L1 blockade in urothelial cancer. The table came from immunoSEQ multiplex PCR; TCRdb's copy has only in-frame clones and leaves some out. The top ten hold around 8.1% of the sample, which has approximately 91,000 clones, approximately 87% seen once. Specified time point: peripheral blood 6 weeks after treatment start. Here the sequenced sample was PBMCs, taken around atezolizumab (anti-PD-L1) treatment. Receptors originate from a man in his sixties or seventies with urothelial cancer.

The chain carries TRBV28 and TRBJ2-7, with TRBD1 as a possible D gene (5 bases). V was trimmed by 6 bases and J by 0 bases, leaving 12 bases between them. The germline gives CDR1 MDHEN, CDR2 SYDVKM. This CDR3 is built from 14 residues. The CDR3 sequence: CASRTQESSYEQYF. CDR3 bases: TGTGCCAGCAGGACACAGGAGAGCTCCTACGAGCAGTACTTC.

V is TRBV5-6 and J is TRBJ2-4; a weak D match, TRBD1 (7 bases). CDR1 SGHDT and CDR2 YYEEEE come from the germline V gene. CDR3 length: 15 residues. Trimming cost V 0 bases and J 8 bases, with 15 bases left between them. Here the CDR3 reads CASSLVPDRRDIQYF. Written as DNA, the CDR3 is TGTGCCAGCAGCTTGGTCCCGGACAGGAGGGACATTCAGTACTTC.

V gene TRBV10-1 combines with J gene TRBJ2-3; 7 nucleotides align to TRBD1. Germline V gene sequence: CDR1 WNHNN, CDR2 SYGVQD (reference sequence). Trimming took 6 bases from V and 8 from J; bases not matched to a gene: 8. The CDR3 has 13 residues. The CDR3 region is CASSRQGQGTQYF. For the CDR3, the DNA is TGCGCCAGCAGCCGACAGGGTCAGGGTACGCAGTATTTT.

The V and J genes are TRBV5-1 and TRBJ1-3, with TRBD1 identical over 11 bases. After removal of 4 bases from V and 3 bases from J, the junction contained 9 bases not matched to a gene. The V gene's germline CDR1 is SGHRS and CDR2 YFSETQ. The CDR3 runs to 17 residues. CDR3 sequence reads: CASSPRGQGVLGNTIYF. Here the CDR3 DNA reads TGCGCCAGCAGCCCGCGGGGACAGGGGGTTCTTGGAAACACCATATATTTT.

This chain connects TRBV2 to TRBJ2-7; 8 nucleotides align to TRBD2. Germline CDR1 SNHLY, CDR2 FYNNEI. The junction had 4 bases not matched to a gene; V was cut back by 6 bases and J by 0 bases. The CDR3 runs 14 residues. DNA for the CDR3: TGTGCCAGCAGGACTAGCGCCAACTCCTACGAGCAGTACTTC. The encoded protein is CASRTSANSYEQYF.

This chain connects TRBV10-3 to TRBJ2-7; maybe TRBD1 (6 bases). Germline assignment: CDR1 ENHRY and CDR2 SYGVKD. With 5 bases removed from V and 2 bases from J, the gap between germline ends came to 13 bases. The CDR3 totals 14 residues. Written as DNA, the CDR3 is TGTGCCATCAGTCCCGGGACACCAGCCTACGAGCAGTACTTC. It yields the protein CAISPGTPAYEQYF.

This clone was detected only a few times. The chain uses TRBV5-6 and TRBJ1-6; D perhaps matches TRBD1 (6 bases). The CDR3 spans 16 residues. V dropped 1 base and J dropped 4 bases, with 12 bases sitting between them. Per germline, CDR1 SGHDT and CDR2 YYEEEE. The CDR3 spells CASSLRGRGYNSPLHF. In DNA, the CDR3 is TGTGCCAGCAGCTTGAGGGGCAGGGGATATAATTCACCCCTCCACTTT.

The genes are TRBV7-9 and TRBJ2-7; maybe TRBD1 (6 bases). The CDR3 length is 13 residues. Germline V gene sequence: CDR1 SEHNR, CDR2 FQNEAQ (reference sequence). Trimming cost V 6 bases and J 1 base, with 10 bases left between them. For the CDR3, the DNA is TGTGCCAGCAGACGGACAGAATCCTACGAGCAGTACTTC. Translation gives CASRRTESYEQYF.

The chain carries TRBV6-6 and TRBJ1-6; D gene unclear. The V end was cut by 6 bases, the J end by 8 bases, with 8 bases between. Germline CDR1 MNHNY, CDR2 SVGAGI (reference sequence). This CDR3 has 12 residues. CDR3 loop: CASSRRDSPLHF. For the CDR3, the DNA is TGTGCCAGCAGCAGGAGGGATTCACCCCTCCACTTT.

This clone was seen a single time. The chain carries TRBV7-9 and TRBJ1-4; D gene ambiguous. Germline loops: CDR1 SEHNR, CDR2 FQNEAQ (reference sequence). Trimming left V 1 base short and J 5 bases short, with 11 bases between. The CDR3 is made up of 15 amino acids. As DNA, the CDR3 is TGTGCCAGCAGCTTAGACAGCCGAACCAATGAAAAACTGTTTTTT. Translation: CASSLDSRTNEKLFF.

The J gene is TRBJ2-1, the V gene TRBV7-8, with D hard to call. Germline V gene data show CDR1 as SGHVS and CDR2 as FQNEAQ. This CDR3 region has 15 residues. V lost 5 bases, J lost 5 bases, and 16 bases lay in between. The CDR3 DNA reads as TGTGCCAGCAGCGCAATTCTTACAACTAACAATGAGCAGTTCTTC. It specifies CASSAILTTNNEQFF.

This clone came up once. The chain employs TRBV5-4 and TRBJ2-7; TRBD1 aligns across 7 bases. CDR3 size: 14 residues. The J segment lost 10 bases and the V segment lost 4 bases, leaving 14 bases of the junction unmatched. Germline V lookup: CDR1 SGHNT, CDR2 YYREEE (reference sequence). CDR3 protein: CASSQQGPLKEQYF. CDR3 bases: TGTGCCAGCAGCCAACAGGGGCCCCTTAAGGAACAGTACTTC.

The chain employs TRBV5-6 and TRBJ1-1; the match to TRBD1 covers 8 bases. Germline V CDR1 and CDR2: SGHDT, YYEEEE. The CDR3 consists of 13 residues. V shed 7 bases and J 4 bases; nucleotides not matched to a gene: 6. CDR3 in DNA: TGTGCCAGCGACAGGGGATTGGGCACTGAAGCTTTCTTT. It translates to CASDRGLGTEAFF.

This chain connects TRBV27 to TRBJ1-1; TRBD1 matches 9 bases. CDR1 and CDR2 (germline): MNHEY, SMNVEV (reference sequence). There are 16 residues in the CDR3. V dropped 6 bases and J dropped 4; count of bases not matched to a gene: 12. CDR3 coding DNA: TGTGCCAGCAGATTACTAGGGACAGGGAGGGCCACTGAAGCTTTCTTT. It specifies CASRLLGTGRATEAFF.

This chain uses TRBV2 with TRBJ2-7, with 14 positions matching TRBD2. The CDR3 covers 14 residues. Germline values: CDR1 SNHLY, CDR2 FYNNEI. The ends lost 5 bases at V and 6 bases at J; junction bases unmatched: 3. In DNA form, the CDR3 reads TGTGCCAGCAGTATCGGACTAGCGGGGGGCGAGCAGTACTTC. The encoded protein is CASSIGLAGGEQYF.

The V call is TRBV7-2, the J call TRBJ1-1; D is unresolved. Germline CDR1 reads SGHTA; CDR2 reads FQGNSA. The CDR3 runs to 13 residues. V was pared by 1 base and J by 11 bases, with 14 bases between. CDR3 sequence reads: CASSLVGLGGAFF. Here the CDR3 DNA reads TGTGCCAGCAGCTTAGTTGGTCTGGGAGGGGCTTTCTTT.

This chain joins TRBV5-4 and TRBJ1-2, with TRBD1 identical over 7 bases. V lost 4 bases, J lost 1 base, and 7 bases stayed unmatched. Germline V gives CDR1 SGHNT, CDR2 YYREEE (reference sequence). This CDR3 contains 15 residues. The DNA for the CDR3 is TGTGCCAGCAGCGGAGTACAGGGGATTAACTATGGCTACACCTTC. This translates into CASSGVQGINYGYTF.